Reported below is one TCR beta chain. Its antigen remains unidentified. TCRdb itself ran the RACE reads through MiXCR, one entry per CDR3 protein. The sample yields about 380,000 distinct CDR3 sequences, approximately 5.1% seen once. Specified time point: pre-sensitization, week 0. Treatment defined: therapeutic diphenylcyclopropenone sensitization with weekly scalp DPC. This entry is derived from a study of human T cells and chemical hapten exposure. Study background: Sensitization was performed using 2% DPC on a 2 cm by 2 cm upper inner arm skin site. Points from the study as a whole: Sensitizing with DPC caused no change in TCRs above 1 in 1000 frequency. Significantly more large CDR3 similarity clusters arose among expanded TCRs than among controls.

The length of the CDR3 is 12 residues. The germline CDR1 and CDR2 sequences are SEHNR and FQNEAQ (reference sequence). The V gene lost 1 base and the J gene lost 13 bases, with 11 bases spanning the gap. The receptor was isolated from a woman aged 45-59 years with alopecia areata. Some clones in this sample may be carry-over from other donors' samples. The starting material was whole blood, obtained in connection with sensitization to the hapten diphenylcyclopropenone (DPC). The chain employs TRBV7-9 and TRBJ2-1, with a possible D match to TRBD2 (6 bases). The CDR3 DNA reads as TGTGCCAGCAGCTTAGGGACTACCGACCAGTTCTTC. Translation gives CASSLGTTDQFF.